Listed below are T cell receptor beta chains from one sample, sequenced in a study of shared clonotypes between healthy human individuals. Produced via immunoSEQ multiplex PCR; TCRdb's table is partial and in-frame only. The sample consists of about 2 million clones, approximately 94% of them appearing once. Source material: naive CD8+ T cells sorted from blood. These receptors all come from a man aged 18 to 29 in good health. Both conserved end residues are trimmed from each CDR3.

V gene | CDR3 protein
TRBV27 | ASGDTGFQPQH
TRBV27 | ASRAGVAGDIQY
TRBV4-3 | ASSQGGSMTEAF
TRBV5-6 | ASSLGAGPQQF
TRBV4-1 | ASSRSGTSGGYEQY
TRBV5-1 | ASSPGQSSYEQY
TRBV7-9 | ASSGTGGLLYGYT
TRBV14 | ASSQEYGLTYEQY
TRBV11-2 | ASSLAGAGVEYNEQF
TRBV21-1 | ASSKYGATAHYEQY
TRBV9 | ASSAGGNEKLF
TRBV19 | ASSISMGTEAF
TRBV6-5 | ASREGDRPTGELF
TRBV27 | ASKGSVSIEQF
TRBV27 | ASSGDRGVLGYGYT
TRBV5-6 | ASSLVSYEQY
TRBV9 | ASSRVGNTEAF
TRBV18 | ASSPDRNSPLH
TRBV5-4 | ASSTDRGVDTQY
TRBV27 | ASSLTRLLRGPTYNEQF
TRBV6-4 | ASRVRDSRTDTQY
TRBV9 | ASSAGLAGTYEQY
TRBV9 | ASSEGAKGYT
TRBV5-8 | ASSFGTGKNTEAF
TRBV13 | ASSPREGLHEQY
TRBV7-9 | ASSLGTGSIYNEQF
TRBV9 | ASSEGWATNEKLF
TRBV9 | ASGGGETSRYEQY
TRBV7-3 | ASSLFPRGAQSHTEAF
TRBV27 | ASRGRGTGELF
TRBV5-1 | ASSADPQETQY
TRBV11-2 | ASSPRDRNYEQY
TRBV28 | ASSLIGSTYEQY
TRBV7-9 | ASSPGEGLNTGELF
TRBV9 | ASSTGSGNTIY
TRBV4-1 | ASSLRQPNAGSTGQY
TRBV10-2 | ASSDVNSNQPQH
TRBV29-1 | SVETSQRVGQF
TRBV13 | ASSPQGYNEQY
TRBV16 | ASSQGTEAF
TRBV11-2 | ASSLGQGSGNTIY
TRBV5-4 | ASSIQGRAVYEQY
TRBV11-3 | ASSLDAREETQY
TRBV2 | ASSERQGYRGKLF
TRBV10-2 | ASSEGAETQY
TRBV13 | ASSLGDRENTGELF